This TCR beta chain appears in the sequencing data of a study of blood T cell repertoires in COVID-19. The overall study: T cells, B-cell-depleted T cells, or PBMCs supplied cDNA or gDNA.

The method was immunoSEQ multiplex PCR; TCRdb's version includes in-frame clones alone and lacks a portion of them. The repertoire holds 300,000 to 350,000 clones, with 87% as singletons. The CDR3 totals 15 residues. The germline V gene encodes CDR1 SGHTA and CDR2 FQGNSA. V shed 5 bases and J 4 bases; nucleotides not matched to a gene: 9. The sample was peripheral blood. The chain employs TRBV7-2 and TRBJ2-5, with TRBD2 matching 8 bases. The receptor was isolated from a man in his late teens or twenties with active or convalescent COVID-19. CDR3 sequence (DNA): TGTGCCAGCAGCCTCGGGGGGGCAATGGGAGAGACCCAGTACTTC. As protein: CASSLGGAMGETQYF. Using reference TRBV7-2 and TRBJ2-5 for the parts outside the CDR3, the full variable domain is GAGVSQSPSNKVTEKGKDVELRCDPISGHTALYWYRQSLGQGLEFLIYFQGNSAPDKSGLPSDRFSAERTGGSVSTLTIQRTQQEDSAVYLCASSLGGAMGETQYFGPGTRLLVL.